A single sample gave rise to the 16 T cell receptor beta chains below, sequenced in a study of regulatory T cells in long-lasting Graves disease. Construction of the TCR beta libraries employed iRepertoire HTBI primers in conjunction with Arm-PCR of CDR3 regions. Each CDR3 protein is one row after TCRdb ran MiXCR on the multiplex PCR reads. The sample yields 430,000 or so distinct CDR3 sequences, 21% seen once. The time point is: persistent/refractory GD, antithyroid drugs over 5 years with positive TRAb. RNA from PBMCs was the source of the TCR library. The sequencing here drew on peripheral blood mononuclear cells (PBMCs), taken when the disease was refractory, from a patient treated with antithyroid drugs. The receptors here all came from a female donor with Graves disease.

This clonotype came up a few times. The junction departs from germline at one end; a sequencing error may be responsible. The chain has TRBV6-1 and TRBJ2-7; TRBD2 agrees at 7 bases. The germline gives CDR1 MNHNS, CDR2 SASEGT. The CDR3 has 17 amino acids. The CDR3 region has the DNA TGCGCCAGCAGTGCGATGGGGTTAGCGGGTCACTCCTACGAGCAGTACTTC. The encoded protein is CASSAMGLAGHSYEQYF.

Worth noting for this clonotype: A much larger clone lies a single base off, so this may be a read error. The V call is TRBV20-1, the J call TRBJ2-7; 9 nucleotides align to TRBD1. Germline V lookup: CDR1 DFQATT, CDR2 SNEGSKA (reference sequence). This CDR3 comprises 13 residues. The J segment lost 6 bases and the V segment lost 5 bases, leaving 8 bases of the junction unmatched. CDR3 sequence (DNA): TGCAGTGCTGCCACAGGGGGCGCGGGCGAGCAGTACTTC. Its translation: CSAATGGAGEQYF.

This clonotype has at least ten counts. The V and J genes are TRBV12-3 or TRBV12-4 and TRBJ2-7; TRBD2 is a possible D gene (5 bases). Trimming stripped 5 bases from V and 6 bases from J, with 14 bases between. The CDR3 is made up of 13 amino acids. The CDR3 sequence is CASSLKLVSEQYF. As DNA, the CDR3 is TGTGCCAGCAGTCTCAAACTAGTGAGCGAGCAGTACTTC.

This clonotype was seen many times. The V call is TRBV28, the J call TRBJ2-5; D is perhaps TRBD1 or TRBD2 (5 bases each). V was clipped by 6 bases and J by 2 bases, with 22 bases between them. Germline CDR1 reads MDHEN; CDR2 reads SYDVKM. The CDR3 is made up of 17 amino acids. CDR3 sequence reads: CASSLPLQGPRQETQYF. CDR3 sequence (DNA): TGTGCCAGCAGCCTTCCCCTGCAGGGACCGAGACAAGAGACCCAGTACTTC.

This clonotype has at least ten counts. The J gene is TRBJ1-2, the V gene TRBV11-3; the D is unclear. The CDR3 consists of 13 residues. Trimming left V 5 bases short and J 4 bases short, with 11 bases between. The V gene's germline CDR1 is SGHNT and CDR2 YENEEA. CDR3 coding DNA: TGTGCCAGCAGCCCCCAGGACGGCTATGGCTACACCTTC. It codes for CASSPQDGYGYTF. Filled out from reference TRBV11-3 and TRBJ1-2, the complete variable domain reads EAGVVQSPRYKIIEKKQPVAFWCNPISGHNTLYWYLQNLGQGPELLIRYENEEAVDDSQLPKDRFSAERLKGVDSTLKIQPAELGDSAVYLCASSPQDGYGYTFGSGTRLTVV.

This clonotype is a singleton in its sample. J is TRBJ1-2 and V is TRBV2, with TRBD1 matching 7 bases. This CDR3 has 15 amino acids. V lost 0 bases to trimming and J lost 4 bases; unmatched junction nucleotides: 5. Germline CDR1 and CDR2: SNHLY and FYNNEI. The CDR3 DNA reads as TGTGCCAGCAGTGAAGCTCCAGGGGGGGTCTATGGCTACACCTTC. Its translation: CASSEAPGGVYGYTF.

This clonotype was recorded at least ten times. This chain links TRBV28 with TRBJ1-2; D gene unclear. Trimming took off 3 bases at V and 1 base at J, with 6 bases between the two ends. Germline V gene sequence: CDR1 MDHEN, CDR2 SYDVKM. The CDR3 runs to 13 residues. The CDR3 loop reads CASSFGHNYGYTF. CDR3 nucleotides: TGTGCCAGCAGTTTCGGGCATAACTATGGCTACACCTTC.

This clonotype appeared a few times. This chain connects TRBV2 to TRBJ2-1; 11 bases line up with TRBD2. V was pared by 4 bases and J by 6 bases, with 5 bases of the junction left unmatched. The germline gives CDR1 SNHLY, CDR2 FYNNEI. The CDR3 runs to 15 residues. CDR3 region: CASSVGLAGVNEQFF. For the CDR3, the DNA is TGTGCCAGCAGTGTTGGACTAGCGGGCGTCAATGAGCAGTTCTTC.

This clonotype was found a few times. V is TRBV18 and J is TRBJ2-5; TRBD2 aligns across 14 bases. V was pared by 0 bases and J by 3 bases, with 3 bases of the junction left unmatched. This CDR3 has 17 residues. CDR1 is KGHSH, CDR2 LQKENI, per germline. CDR3 sequence: CASSPPWTSGRKETQYF. The CDR3 bases are TGTGCCAGCTCACCACCGTGGACTAGCGGGAGGAAAGAGACCCAGTACTTC.

This clonotype was observed many times. The chain carries TRBV7-2 and TRBJ2-5; 10 bases are a match to TRBD2. With 4 bases clipped from V and 9 bases from J, the junction kept 8 bases outside the gene matches. Germline V lookup: CDR1 SGHTA, CDR2 FQGNSA. The CDR3 has 14 amino acids. CDR3 DNA sequence: TGTGCCAGCAGCTACGGGACTAGCGCTAAGCCCCAGTACTTC. Translating gives CASSYGTSAKPQYF.

This clonotype was recorded a few times. This sequence joins TRBV7-6 and TRBJ2-2, with 11 bases aligning to TRBD2. The CDR3 is made up of 18 amino acids. Germline assignment: CDR1 SGHVS and CDR2 FNYEAQ. The J segment lost 2 bases and the V segment lost 7 bases, leaving 12 bases of the junction unmatched. As DNA, the CDR3 is TGTGCCAGCACCCTCGGCCTAGCGGGGGGAAATAACACCGGGGAGCTGTTTTTT. As protein: CASTLGLAGGNNTGELFF.

This clonotype was seen ten or more times. The chain is built from TRBV18 and TRBJ1-1; tentatively, D is TRBD1 (6 bases). CDR3 length: 14 amino acids. Germline V gene sequence: CDR1 KGHSH, CDR2 LQKENI. V was clipped by 8 bases and J by 0 bases, with 13 bases between them. CDR3 in DNA: TGTGCCAGCAGTCCGACAGGTTTGAACACTGAAGCTTTCTTT. It is translated as CASSPTGLNTEAFF.

Of note for this clonotype: A clone one base away is much larger, so this may be a read error. The rearrangement uses TRBV2 and TRBJ2-1, with D unresolved. CDR1 and CDR2 from the germline V gene are SNHLY and FYNNEI. This CDR3 is built from 11 residues. CDR3 DNA sequence: TGTGCCAGCGGTGAATGCAATGAGCAGTTCTTC. The encoded protein is CASGECNEQFF.

This clonotype was seen ten or more times. Here the CDR3 DNA reads TGTGCCAGCAGTTACCCGACAGGGGGCCACTCCTACGAGCAGTACTTC. Translated: CASSYPTGGHSYEQYF. This sequence joins TRBV6-5 and TRBJ2-7, with TRBD1 identical over 10 bases. Germline-derived CDR1 and CDR2 are MNHEY and SVGAGI. The CDR3 covers 16 residues. The ends lost 2 bases at V and 0 bases at J; junction bases unmatched: 4.

The chain couples TRBV29-1 to TRBJ2-1, with D tentatively TRBD1 or TRBD2 (6 bases each). The CDR3 extends over 17 amino acids. V gave up 1 base and J gave up 0 bases, with 16 bases separating them. Germline V gives CDR1 SQVTM, CDR2 ANQGSEA. CDR3 DNA sequence: TGCAGCGTTGAAGCCCCCGAGGGGGGAAGCTCCTACAATGAGCAGTTCTTC. Protein sequence: CSVEAPEGGSSYNEQFF.

This clonotype was detected only a few times. The chain recombines TRBV11-2 with TRBJ1-1; D is uncertain. Germline values: CDR1 SGHAT, CDR2 FQNNGV. The CDR3 has 16 residues. With 2 bases removed from V and 4 bases from J, the gap between germline ends came to 17 bases. CDR3 loop: CASSLYLGSSVTEAFF. The CDR3, as DNA: TGTGCCAGCAGCTTATACTTGGGCAGTTCAGTCACTGAAGCTTTCTTT.